The text below deals with one TCR beta chain. The entry originates in a study of cytotoxic CD8 clonotypes in ibrutinib-treated CLL. Overall study context: Once treatment had gone on for a median of approximately 11 months, range 6 to 36, response samples were drawn.

J was trimmed by 5 bases and V by 3 bases; bases with no gene match: 5. CDR1 MGHRA and CDR2 YSYEKL come from the germline V gene. This CDR3 has 16 amino acids. TCRdb's copy holds only in-frame clones and misses some; the assay was immunoSEQ multiplex PCR. The sample yields tens of thousands of clones, 65% to 85% seen once. The specimen was PBMCs, collected at disease progression, from a patient treated with ibrutinib. The V call is TRBV4-1, the J call TRBJ2-7; 15 bases map to TRBD2. This receptor was taken from a human donor with chronic lymphocytic leukemia. CDR3 sequence: CASSHPGLAGGHEQYF. CDR3 coding DNA: TGCGCCAGCAGCCATCCGGGACTAGCGGGAGGACACGAGCAGTACTTC.